The sequence of this T cell receptor (beta chain) was determined in a study of shared clonotypes between healthy human individuals. Study outcomes and limitations: Memory subsets had estimated richness that was generally smaller than that of naive subsets.

Generated by immunoSEQ multiplex PCR, the TCRdb table keeps only in-frame clones and is missing some. The sample includes roughly 2 million clones, 95% of them seen just once. This clone showed up just once. Its specificity is not known. V was trimmed by 3 bases and J by 4 bases, leaving 10 bases between them. Germline CDR1 reads SEHNR; CDR2 reads FQNEAQ (reference sequence). The CDR3 runs 14 residues. The clonotype comes from a man younger than 30 in good health. This chain joins TRBV7-9 and TRBJ1-5; weak D call: TRBD1 (5 bases). The sequenced material came from naive CD4+ T cells sorted from blood. The subset: CD45RA+ positively selected. CDR3 region: CASSFGEGNQPQHF. The CDR3 bases are TGTGCCAGCAGCTTTGGGGAGGGGAATCAGCCCCAGCATTTT.